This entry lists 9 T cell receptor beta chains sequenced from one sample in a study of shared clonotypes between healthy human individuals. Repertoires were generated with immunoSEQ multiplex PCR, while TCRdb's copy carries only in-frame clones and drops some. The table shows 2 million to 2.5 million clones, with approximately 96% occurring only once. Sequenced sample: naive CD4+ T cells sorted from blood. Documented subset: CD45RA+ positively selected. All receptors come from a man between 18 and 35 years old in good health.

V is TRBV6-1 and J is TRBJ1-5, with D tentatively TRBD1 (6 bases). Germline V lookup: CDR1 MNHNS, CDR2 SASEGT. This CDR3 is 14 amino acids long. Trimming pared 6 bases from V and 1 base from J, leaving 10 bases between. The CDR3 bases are TGTGCCAGCAGACTAACAGGGAGCAATCAGCCCCAGCATTTT. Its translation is CASRLTGSNQPQHF.

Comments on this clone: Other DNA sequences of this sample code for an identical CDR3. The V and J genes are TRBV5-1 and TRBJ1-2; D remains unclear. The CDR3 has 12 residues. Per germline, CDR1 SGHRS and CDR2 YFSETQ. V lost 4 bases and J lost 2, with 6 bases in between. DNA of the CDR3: TGCGCCAGCAGCCTTACCAACTATGGCTACACCTTC. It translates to CASSLTNYGYTF.

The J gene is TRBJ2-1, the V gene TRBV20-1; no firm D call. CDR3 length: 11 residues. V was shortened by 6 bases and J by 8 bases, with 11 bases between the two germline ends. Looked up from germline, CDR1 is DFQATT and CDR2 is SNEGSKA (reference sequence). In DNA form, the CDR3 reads TGCAGTGCGTCTTGGTTGGATGAGCAGTTCTTC. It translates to CSASWLDEQFF.

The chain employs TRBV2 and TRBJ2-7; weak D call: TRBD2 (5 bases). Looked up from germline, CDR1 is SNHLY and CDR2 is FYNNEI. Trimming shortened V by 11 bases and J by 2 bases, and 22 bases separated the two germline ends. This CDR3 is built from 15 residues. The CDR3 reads CASSGNALATYEQYF. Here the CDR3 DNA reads TGTGCCTCCTCGGGGAATGCCCTTGCGACCTACGAGCAGTACTTC.

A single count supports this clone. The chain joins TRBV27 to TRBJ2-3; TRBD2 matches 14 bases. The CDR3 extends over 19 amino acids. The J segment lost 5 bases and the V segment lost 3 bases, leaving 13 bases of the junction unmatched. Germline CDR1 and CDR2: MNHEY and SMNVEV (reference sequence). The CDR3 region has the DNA TGTGCCAGCAGTTTCTCCTCCGGACTAGCGGGGGGTGATAGAGATACGCAGTATTTT. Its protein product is CASSFSSGLAGGDRDTQYF.

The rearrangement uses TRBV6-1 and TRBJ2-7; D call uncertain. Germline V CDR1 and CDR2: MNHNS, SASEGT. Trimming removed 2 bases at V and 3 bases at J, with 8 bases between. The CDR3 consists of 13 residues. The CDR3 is CASSEFMLYEQYF. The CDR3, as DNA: TGTGCCAGCAGTGAATTCATGCTCTACGAGCAGTACTTC.

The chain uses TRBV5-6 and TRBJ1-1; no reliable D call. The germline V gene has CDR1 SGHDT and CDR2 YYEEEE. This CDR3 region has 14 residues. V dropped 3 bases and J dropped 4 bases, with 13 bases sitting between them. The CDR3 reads CASSSRVATTEAFF. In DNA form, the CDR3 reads TGTGCCAGCAGCTCGAGGGTGGCGACCACTGAAGCTTTCTTT.

In DNA, the CDR3 is TGTGCCAGCTCACCTCAGGCTAGCGGGAGTGTAACCGGGGAGCTGTTTTTT. It translates to CASSPQASGSVTGELFF. The V gene is TRBV18, the J gene TRBJ2-2; 10 bases are shared with TRBD2. The CDR3 runs 17 residues. Per the germline V gene, CDR1 is KGHSH and CDR2 is LQKENI. The V gene end was trimmed by 3 bases and the J gene end by 5 bases; junction bases not matched to a gene: 9.

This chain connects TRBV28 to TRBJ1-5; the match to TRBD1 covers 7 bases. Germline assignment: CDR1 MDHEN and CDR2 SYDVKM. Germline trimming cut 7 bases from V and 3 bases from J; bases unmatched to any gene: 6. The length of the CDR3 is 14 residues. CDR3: CASTETGYNQPQHF. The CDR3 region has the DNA TGTGCCAGCACCGAGACAGGGTACAATCAGCCCCAGCATTTT.